Each of the 26 T cell receptor beta chains below was sequenced from the same sample in a study of post-analysis software for immune sequencing data. The antigens for these receptors are not known. Findings and caveats of the study: Comparison of patients with controls showed 4 to 6 TRBV segments more frequent in patients, TRBV5-6, TRBV5-1 and TRBV20-1 among them.

Every TCR beta cDNA library bore unique molecular identifiers. TCRdb reprocessed the PCR reads via MiXCR and lists one record per CDR3 protein. The sample shows roughly 430,000 distinct CDR3 sequences, over 30% of them seen only once. The source material was blood. The receptors were gathered from a girl aged 2-15 years with multiple sclerosis.

This clonotype has a handful of counts. This chain joins TRBV5-1 and TRBJ1-2; D not certain. The germline V gene encodes CDR1 SGHRS and CDR2 YFSETQ. The CDR3 covers 13 residues. V was cut by 0 bases and J by 6 bases, with 9 bases left in between. The CDR3 loop is CASSLVTEDGYTF. CDR3 sequence (DNA): TGCGCCAGCAGCTTGGTTACCGAGGATGGCTACACCTTC.

The sample holds many counts of this clonotype. The V call is TRBV7-2, the J call TRBJ2-7, with D unclear. Germline V gene sequence: CDR1 SGHTA, CDR2 FQGNSA. V lost 1 base to trimming and J lost 1 base, with 5 bases between them. There are 13 residues in the CDR3. As DNA, the CDR3 is TGTGCCAGCAGCTTAGGCAGATCCTACGAGCAGTACTTC. Its translation is CASSLGRSYEQYF.

This clonotype showed up just a few times. The CDR3 nucleotides read TGCAGTGCTAGTGGTGCAGGGTTGAGTAGTCAGCCCCAGCATTTT. Amino acids: CSASGAGLSSQPQHF. This chain links TRBV20-1 with TRBJ1-5; possibly TRBD1 for D (5 bases). The germline gives CDR1 DFQATT, CDR2 SNEGSKA (reference sequence). The V end was cut by 3 bases, the J end by 6 bases, with 18 bases between. The CDR3 spans 15 residues.

A single count supports this clonotype. CDR3 nucleotide sequence: TGTGCCAGCAGCCCCCGTGGCCGAGAAGCTTTCTTT. It is translated as CASSPRGREAFF. The chain is built from TRBV7-8 and TRBJ1-1; D is ambiguous. Per germline, CDR1 SGHVS and CDR2 FQNEAQ. Between the trimmed V and J ends, which lost 5 bases and 8 bases, there was a span of 12 bases. The CDR3 spans 12 residues.

The chain links TRBV5-1 to TRBJ2-1; 10 nucleotides match TRBD2. Losses at the gene ends were 0 bases for V and 9 bases for J; bases not matched to a gene: 6. The length of the CDR3 is 15 residues. Germline V lookup: CDR1 SGHRS, CDR2 YFSETQ. The CDR3: CASSLEAGGPGEQFF. Written as DNA, the CDR3 is TGCGCCAGCAGCTTGGAAGCGGGGGGGCCTGGTGAGCAGTTCTTC.

The sample holds many counts of this clonotype. The V and J genes are TRBV20-1 and TRBJ2-7; 13 nucleotides line up with TRBD2. V lost 2 bases to trimming and J lost 6 bases; unmatched junction nucleotides: 10. From germline, CDR1 is DFQATT and CDR2 SNEGSKA (reference sequence). This CDR3 comprises 16 residues. The DNA of the CDR3 is TGCAGTGCTAGAACGGGCGGACTAGCGGGGGAACGCGAGCAGTACTTC. Translation gives CSARTGGLAGEREQYF.

The sample holds a few counts of this clonotype. The V gene is TRBV3-1, the J gene TRBJ2-1, with TRBD2 identical over 13 bases. With 4 bases clipped from V and 8 bases from J, the junction kept 8 bases outside the gene matches. Germline CDR1 is LGHDT and CDR2 is YNNKEL (reference sequence). The length of the CDR3 is 16 residues. CDR3 region: CASSPSGTSGMYEQFF. The CDR3, as DNA: TGTGCCAGCAGCCCATCCGGGACTAGCGGGATGTATGAGCAGTTCTTC.

The chain carries TRBV20-1 and TRBJ1-1; TRBD1 agrees at 8 bases. The germline gives CDR1 DFQATT, CDR2 SNEGSKA (reference sequence). The CDR3 covers 14 residues. The J segment lost 1 base and the V segment lost 5 bases, leaving 6 bases of the junction unmatched. The CDR3 sequence: CSADEGTGNTEAFF. CDR3 coding DNA: TGCAGTGCTGATGAAGGGACAGGGAACACTGAAGCTTTCTTT.

The CDR3 DNA reads as TGTGCCAGCAGCTTACGGGCAGGGTTGAGCCCAGATACGCAGTATTTT. This codes for CASSLRAGLSPDTQYF. The chain recombines TRBV7-2 with TRBJ2-3; D may be TRBD1 (5 bases). The CDR3 runs to 16 residues. V was pared by 2 bases and J by 4 bases, with 16 bases between. CDR1 is SGHTA and CDR2 is FQGNSA in the germline V gene.

This clonotype was found a few times. V usage is TRBV7-9 and J usage is TRBJ1-1; D unresolved. Germline CDR1 SEHNR, CDR2 FQNEAQ (reference sequence). Trimming cost V 1 base and J 7 bases, with 10 bases left between them. CDR3 length: 13 amino acids. The CDR3 protein is CASSLGILDEAFF. The CDR3 DNA reads as TGTGCCAGCAGCTTAGGGATACTAGATGAAGCTTTCTTT. The variable domain in full, with the rest retrieved from reference TRBV7-9 and TRBJ1-1, is DTGVSQNPRHKITKRGQNVTFRCDPISEHNRLYWYRQTLGQGPEFLTYFQNEAQLEKSRLLSDRFSAERPKGSFSTLEIQRTEQGDSAMYLCASSLGILDEAFFGQGTRLTVV.

This clonotype has a handful of counts. This rearrangement joins TRBV5-1 to TRBJ2-5; maybe TRBD1 (5 bases). The CDR3 runs 12 residues. Germline CDR1 SGHRS, CDR2 YFSETQ. Trimming shortened V by 0 bases and J by 11 bases, and 11 bases separated the two germline ends. The CDR3 region is CASSLVQDVQYF. The CDR3 nucleotides read TGCGCCAGCAGCTTGGTACAGGATGTGCAGTACTTC.

This clonotype was seen a handful of times. V gene TRBV6-5 combines with J gene TRBJ1-2, with a possible D match to TRBD1 (5 bases). The CDR3 is 16 residues long. Germline V gene data show CDR1 as MNHEY and CDR2 as SVGAGI. V was shortened by 7 bases and J by 4 bases, with 22 bases between the two germline ends. The CDR3: CASTESWGVSGYGYTF. The CDR3, as DNA: TGTGCCAGCACCGAGTCATGGGGGGTGAGTGGCTATGGCTACACCTTC.

In this sample, this clonotype turned up many times. The chain uses TRBV4-3 and TRBJ2-3; 9 positions match TRBD2. V was pared by 2 bases and J by 2 bases, with 14 bases of the junction left unmatched. The CDR3 is 19 residues long. CDR1 is LGHNA and CDR2 is YSLEER in the germline V gene. CDR3 in DNA: TGCGCCAGCAGCCAATCGGGAAGTTATAGCGGGGGTTACACAGATACGCAGTATTTT. This translates into CASSQSGSYSGGYTDTQYF.

This clonotype was found a few times. The chain joins TRBV12-3 or TRBV12-4 to TRBJ2-1; D gene ambiguous. The CDR3 length is 13 residues. V was shortened by 6 bases and J by 9 bases, with 15 bases between the two germline ends. The CDR3 loop is CASSQRQLGEQFF. The CDR3 DNA sequence: TGTGCCAGCAGCCAACGTCAGCTCGGTGAGCAGTTCTTC.

This clonotype was counted a few times. J is TRBJ1-2 and V is TRBV20-1; D perhaps matches TRBD1 (5 bases). Per the germline V gene, CDR1 is DFQATT and CDR2 is SNEGSKA (reference sequence). V lost 5 bases, J lost 8 bases, and 18 bases lay in between. The CDR3 loop spans 13 amino acids. In DNA form, the CDR3 reads TGCAGTGCTGGTTTTAGGGGAGGAAGGGGCTACACCTTC. Protein product: CSAGFRGGRGYTF.

The chain joins TRBV12-3 or TRBV12-4 to TRBJ1-2; no reliable D call. Trimming shortened V by 10 bases and J by 5 bases, and 17 bases separated the two germline ends. This CDR3 comprises 13 residues. The CDR3 spells CATLGGPGYGYTF. In nucleotides, the CDR3 is TGTGCCACCCTAGGTGGCCCCGGATATGGCTACACCTTC.

V gene TRBV24-1 combines with J gene TRBJ2-1, with TRBD1 matching 10 bases. The CDR3 is made up of 13 amino acids. Germline trimming cut 7 bases from V and 6 bases from J; bases unmatched to any gene: 2. Germline V CDR1 and CDR2: KGHDR, SFDVKD. The CDR3 sequence: CATRDRGFNEQFF. The CDR3 nucleotides read TGTGCCACCAGGGACAGGGGGTTCAATGAGCAGTTCTTC.

This clonotype appeared once. The rearrangement joins TRBV6-6 to TRBJ2-5, with 11 bases fitting TRBD2. The better agreement between TRBJ2-7 and the DNA end casts doubt on the J call. Per the germline V gene, CDR1 is MNHNY and CDR2 is SVGAGI (reference sequence). There are 14 residues in the CDR3. As DNA, the CDR3 is TGTGCCAGCAGTTTAGCGGGAGGGGAACACGAGCAGTACTTC. Translating gives CASSLAGGEHEQYF.

V and J are TRBV11-2 and TRBJ1-6, with D possibly being TRBD1 (5 bases). The germline V and J ends were trimmed by 5 bases and 1 base, with 12 bases remaining between them. This CDR3 has 16 residues. From germline, CDR1 is SGHAT and CDR2 FQNNGV. The CDR3 nucleotides read TGTGCCAGCAGCCTCGTTGGGGGTTCCTATAATTCACCCCTCCACTTT. This codes for CASSLVGGSYNSPLHF. Complete variable domain (other parts from reference TRBV11-2 and TRBJ1-6): EAGVAQSPRYKIIEKRQSVAFWCNPISGHATLYWYQQILGQGPKLLIQFQNNGVVDDSQLPKDRFSAERLKGVDSTLKIQPAKLEDSAVYLCASSLVGGSYNSPLHFGNGTRLTVT.

The chain employs TRBV20-1 and TRBJ2-3; weak D call: TRBD2 (5 bases). V lost 1 base and J 2 bases, leaving 25 bases between the germline ends. CDR1 is DFQATT and CDR2 is SNEGSKA in the germline V gene (reference sequence). This CDR3 has 19 residues. The CDR3 protein is CSARGRPIRGSTPTDTQYF. The CDR3 nucleotides are TGCAGTGCTAGAGGACGTCCCATCCGGGGAAGTACCCCCACAGATACGCAGTATTTT.

DNA for the CDR3: TGTGCCACCAGCAGAGATAGAGGTCAGTCCCCCTACGAGCAGTACTTC. Protein product: CATSRDRGQSPYEQYF. V gene TRBV15 combines with J gene TRBJ2-7, with D hard to call. V shed 0 bases and J shed 2 bases, with 14 bases lying between them. Germline V gives CDR1 LNHNV, CDR2 YYDKDF (reference sequence). This CDR3 contains 16 residues.

This clonotype was detected a few times. The chain has TRBV20-1 and TRBJ2-7, with D hard to call. This CDR3 comprises 15 residues. Germline V gene data show CDR1 as DFQATT and CDR2 as SNEGSKA (reference sequence). Trimming took off 2 bases at V and 0 bases at J, with 14 bases between the two ends. DNA for the CDR3: TGCAGTGCTAGACTTCTGTCGACCGCCTCCTACGAGCAGTACTTC. Amino acids: CSARLLSTASYEQYF.

This clonotype has just a few counts. This chain uses TRBV7-2 with TRBJ1-5; D not resolved. V shed 4 bases and J shed 0 bases, with 16 bases lying between them. The CDR3 totals 17 residues. Germline CDR1 SGHTA, CDR2 FQGNSA. CDR3 sequence reads: CASSSQYGRYSNQPQHF. DNA of the CDR3: TGTGCCAGCAGCTCACAATACGGGCGCTATAGCAATCAGCCCCAGCATTTT.

This clonotype was picked up a small number of times. The chain uses TRBV20-1 and TRBJ2-7; D unresolved. V was shortened by 3 bases and J by 2 bases, with 14 bases between the two germline ends. Germline V gene sequence: CDR1 DFQATT, CDR2 SNEGSKA (reference sequence). This CDR3 has 14 residues. CDR3 residues: CSASRPLGAYEQYF. CDR3 DNA: TGCAGTGCTAGTCGTCCCCTCGGAGCCTACGAGCAGTACTTC.

This clonotype has just a few counts. The chain uses TRBV2 and TRBJ2-1, with TRBD2 matching over 10 bases. The germline V gene has CDR1 SNHLY and CDR2 FYNNEI. The CDR3 loop spans 15 amino acids. The ends lost 3 bases at V and 7 bases at J; junction bases unmatched: 6. CDR3 nucleotide sequence: TGTGCCAGCAGTGACTTAGGACTAGCGGTAAATGAGCAGTTCTTC. Protein sequence: CASSDLGLAVNEQFF.

The sample holds a few counts of this clonotype. V is TRBV28 and J is TRBJ2-7, with D unclear. Germline CDR1 MDHEN, CDR2 SYDVKM. The CDR3 length is 13 residues. The V gene lost 4 bases and the J gene lost 6 bases, with 13 bases spanning the gap. CDR3: CASSSTPHIEQYF. CDR3 DNA sequence: TGTGCCAGCAGTTCGACCCCTCATATCGAGCAGTACTTC.